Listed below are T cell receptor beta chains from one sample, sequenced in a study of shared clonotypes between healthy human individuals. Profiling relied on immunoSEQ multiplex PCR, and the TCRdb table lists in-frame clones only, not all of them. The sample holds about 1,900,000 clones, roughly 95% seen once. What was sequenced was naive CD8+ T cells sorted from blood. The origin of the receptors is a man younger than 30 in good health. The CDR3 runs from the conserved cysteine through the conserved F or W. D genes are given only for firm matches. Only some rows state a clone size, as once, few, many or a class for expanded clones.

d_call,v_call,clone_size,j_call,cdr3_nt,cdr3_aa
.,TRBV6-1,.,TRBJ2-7,TGTGCCAGCAGTGAATGGGCGACAGGAGAGTACGAGCAGTACTTC,CASSEWATGEYEQYF
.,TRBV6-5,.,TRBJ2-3,TGTGCCAGCAGTTACTTGGGGGAAGATACGCAGTATTTT,CASSYLGEDTQYF
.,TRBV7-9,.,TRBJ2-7,TGTGCCAGCAGCTTAGCAGGGGTCTACGAGCAGTACTTC,CASSLAGVYEQYF
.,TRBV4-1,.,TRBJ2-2,TGCGCCAGCAGCCAAGATCGAGCCGGGGAGCTGTTTTTT,CASSQDRAGELFF
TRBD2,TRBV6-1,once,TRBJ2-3,TGTGCCAGCAGTGAAACTAGCGGGGGTTTCGATACGCAGTATTTT,CASSETSGGFDTQYF
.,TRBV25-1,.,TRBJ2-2,TGTGCCAGCAGTTTCGGGGAGCTGTTTTTT,CASSFGELFF
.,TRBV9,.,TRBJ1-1,TGTGCCAGCAGCGTAGCGGGGGGAATTCCCGTGAACACTGAAGCTTTCTTT,CASSVAGGIPVNTEAFF
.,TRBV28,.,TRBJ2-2,TGTGCCAGCGGGATGGGCACCGGGGAGCTGTTTTTT,CASGMGTGELFF
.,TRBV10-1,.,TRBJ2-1,TGCGCCAGCAGTGAGTCGTTCCTCGGCAGGGACTACAATGAGCAGTTCTTC,CASSESFLGRDYNEQFF
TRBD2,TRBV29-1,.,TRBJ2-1,TGCAGCGCCGTAGAGCGGGGTCACAATGAGCAGTTCTTC,CSAVERGHNEQFF
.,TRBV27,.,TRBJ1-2,TGTGCCAGCAGTTTCGGGGGCCCCTATGGCTACACCTTC,CASSFGGPYGYTF
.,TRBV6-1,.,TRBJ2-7,TGTGCCAGCAGTGAAGGGCCGGGGGACTACGAGCAGTACTTC,CASSEGPGDYEQYF
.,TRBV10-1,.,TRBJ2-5,TGCGCCAGCAGTGGACCCCGACAGAACCAAGAGACCCAGTACTTC,CASSGPRQNQETQYF
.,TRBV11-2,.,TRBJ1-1,TGTGCCAGCAGCCTAGAAGACAGGATGAACACTGAAGCTTTCTTT,CASSLEDRMNTEAFF
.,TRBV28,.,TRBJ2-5,TGTGCCAGCAGTCCCCCGTCTTGGGAGACCCAGTACTTC,CASSPPSWETQYF
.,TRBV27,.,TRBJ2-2,TGTGCCAGCAGTCCAAGGCTCGGGGAGCTGTTTTTT,CASSPRLGELFF
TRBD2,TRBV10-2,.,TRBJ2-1,TGCGCCAGCAGGCCTGGGAGGGTCTATGAGCAGTTCTTC,CASRPGRVYEQFF
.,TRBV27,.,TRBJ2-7,TGTGCCAGCAGGGGGGCAGGGGTTTTCTCCTACGAGCAGTACTTC,CASRGAGVFSYEQYF
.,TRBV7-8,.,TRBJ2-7,TGTGCCAGCAGCTTAGGGACAGTCACCTACGAGCAGTACTTC,CASSLGTVTYEQYF
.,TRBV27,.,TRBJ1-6,TGTGCCAGCAGGGGCATGGATTCACCCCTCCACTTT,CASRGMDSPLHF
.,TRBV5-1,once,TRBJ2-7,TGCGCCAGCAGCTGGGGGGACGACTCCTACGAGCAGTACTTC,CASSWGDDSYEQYF
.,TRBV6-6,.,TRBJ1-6,TGTGCCAGCAGTTACGAGAAGGGTAATTCACCCCTCCACTTT,CASSYEKGNSPLHF
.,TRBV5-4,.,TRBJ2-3,TGTGCCAGCTCCTTGGGGGGAACAGATACGCAGTATTTT,CASSLGGTDTQYF
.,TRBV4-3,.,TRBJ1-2,TGCGCCAGCAGCCGATTATCTGGACAGAACTATGGCTACACCTTC,CASSRLSGQNYGYTF
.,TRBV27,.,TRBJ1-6,TGTGCCAGCAGTTTATGGGCTGGGGACCGCTATAATTCACCCCTCCACTTT,CASSLWAGDRYNSPLHF
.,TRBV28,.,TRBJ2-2,TGTGCCAGCAGTTTACAGGTGGCCTACACCGGGGAGCTGTTTTTT,CASSLQVAYTGELFF
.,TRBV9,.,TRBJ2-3,TGTGCCAGCAGCGTAGATGGGTTAAGCACAGATACGCAGTATTTT,CASSVDGLSTDTQYF
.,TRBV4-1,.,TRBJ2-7,TGCGCCAGCAGCCAAGAACCCGGGACCCTCTCCGAGCAGTACTTC,CASSQEPGTLSEQYF
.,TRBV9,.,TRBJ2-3,TGTGCCAGCAGCTCTCACGGGAAATTAGATACGCAGTATTTT,CASSSHGKLDTQYF
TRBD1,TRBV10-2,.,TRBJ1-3,TGCGCCAGCTTAGCCCCAGGGGGGGGCTCTGGAAACACCATATATTTT,CASLAPGGGSGNTIYF